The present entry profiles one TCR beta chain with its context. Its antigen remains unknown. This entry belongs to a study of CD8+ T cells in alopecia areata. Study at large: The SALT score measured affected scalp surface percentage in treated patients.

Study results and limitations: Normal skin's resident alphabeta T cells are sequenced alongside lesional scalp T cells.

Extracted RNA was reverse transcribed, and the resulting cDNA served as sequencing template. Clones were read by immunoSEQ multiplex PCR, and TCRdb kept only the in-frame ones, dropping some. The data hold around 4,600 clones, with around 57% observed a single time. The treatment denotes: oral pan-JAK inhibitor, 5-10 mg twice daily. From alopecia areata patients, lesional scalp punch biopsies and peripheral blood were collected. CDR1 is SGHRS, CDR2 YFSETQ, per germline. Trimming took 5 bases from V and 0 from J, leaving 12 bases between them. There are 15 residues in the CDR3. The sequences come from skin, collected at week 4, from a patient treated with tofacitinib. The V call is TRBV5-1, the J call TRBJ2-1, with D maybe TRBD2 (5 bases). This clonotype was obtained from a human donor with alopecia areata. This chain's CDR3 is CASSPGESSYNEQFF. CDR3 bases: TGCGCCAGCAGTCCTGGGGAGAGCTCCTACAATGAGCAGTTCTTC. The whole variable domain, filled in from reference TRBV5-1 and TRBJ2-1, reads KAGVTQTPRYLIKTRGQQVTLSCSPISGHRSVSWYQQTPGQGLQFLFEYFSETQRNKGNFPGRFSGRQFSNSRSEMNVSTLELGDSALYLCASSPGESSYNEQFFGPGTRLTVL.